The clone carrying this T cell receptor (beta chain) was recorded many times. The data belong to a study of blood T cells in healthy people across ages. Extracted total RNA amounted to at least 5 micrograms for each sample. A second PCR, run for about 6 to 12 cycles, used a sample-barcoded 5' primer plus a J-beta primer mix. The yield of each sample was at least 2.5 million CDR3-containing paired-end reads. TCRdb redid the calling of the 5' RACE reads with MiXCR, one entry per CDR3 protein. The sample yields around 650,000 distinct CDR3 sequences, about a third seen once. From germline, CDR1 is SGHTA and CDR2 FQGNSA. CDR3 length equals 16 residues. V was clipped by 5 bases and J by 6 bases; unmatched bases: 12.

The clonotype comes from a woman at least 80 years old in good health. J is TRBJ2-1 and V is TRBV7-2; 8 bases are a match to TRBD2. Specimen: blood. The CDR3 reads CASSPSGGIRGNEQFF. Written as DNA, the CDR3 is TGTGCCAGCAGCCCAAGCGGGGGTATTCGGGGCAATGAGCAGTTCTTC.